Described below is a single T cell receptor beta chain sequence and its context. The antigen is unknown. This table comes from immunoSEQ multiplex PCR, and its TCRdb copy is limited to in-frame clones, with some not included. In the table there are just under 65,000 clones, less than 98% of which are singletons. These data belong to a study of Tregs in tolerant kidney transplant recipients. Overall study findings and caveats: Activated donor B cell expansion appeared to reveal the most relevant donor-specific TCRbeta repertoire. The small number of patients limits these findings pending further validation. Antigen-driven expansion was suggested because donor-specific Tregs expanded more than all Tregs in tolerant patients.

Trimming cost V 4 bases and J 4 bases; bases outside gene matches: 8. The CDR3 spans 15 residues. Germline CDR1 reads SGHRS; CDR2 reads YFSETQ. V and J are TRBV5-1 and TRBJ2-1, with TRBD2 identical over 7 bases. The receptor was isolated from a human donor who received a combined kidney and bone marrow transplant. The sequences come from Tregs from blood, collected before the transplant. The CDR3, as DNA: TGCGCCAGCAGCGTATCAGGCGGGAGTTACAATGAGCAGTTCTTC. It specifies CASSVSGGSYNEQFF.